The next 19 T cell receptor beta chains were all read from a single sample in a study of shared T cell receptors in the human thymus. The repertoire was sequenced with immunoSEQ multiplex PCR; TCRdb's copy has only in-frame clones and lacks some. This sample has roughly 500,000 clones; about four fifths occur once, and the top ten carry 0.01% to 0.015%. In addition, the sample was reused for a study of human thymus T cells.

Material: thymocytes. The receptors were gathered from a boy in the first two years of life with a congenital heart defect.

This chain joins TRBV30 and TRBJ2-1; TRBD2 agrees at 11 bases. V shed 5 bases and J 0 bases; nucleotides not matched to a gene: 15. Germline values: CDR1 GTSNPN, CDR2 SVGIG (reference sequence). CDR3 size: 19 residues. For the CDR3, the DNA is TGTGCCTGGGAGAAGGGGGGACTAGCGGCACCGAGCTCCTACAATGAGCAGTTCTTC. It codes for CAWEKGGLAAPSSYNEQFF.

The J gene is TRBJ1-4, the V gene TRBV4-2; D is unresolved. The CDR3 consists of 14 residues. Per germline, CDR1 LGHNA and CDR2 YNFKEQ. Trimming cost V 3 bases and J 5 bases, with 10 bases left between them. CDR3 DNA sequence: TGTGCCAGCAGCCACCGGGTCTGGAATGAAAAACTGTTTTTT. It is translated as CASSHRVWNEKLFF.

This clone showed up just once. The V and J genes are TRBV6-6 and TRBJ2-7, with TRBD1 matching over 8 bases. This CDR3 spans 14 amino acids. The J segment lost 5 bases and the V segment lost 4 bases, leaving 7 bases of the junction unmatched. In germline, CDR1 is MNHNY, CDR2 SVGAGI (reference sequence). CDR3 loop: CASSFRQGLDEQYF. CDR3 nucleotides: TGTGCCAGCAGTTTCCGACAGGGGCTCGACGAGCAGTACTTC.

J is TRBJ2-1 and V is TRBV28, with D possibly TRBD1 on 5 matching bases. Germline assignment: CDR1 MDHEN and CDR2 SYDVKM. Trimming pared 7 bases from V and 4 bases from J, leaving 17 bases between. CDR3 size: 15 residues. CDR3 coding DNA: TGTGCCAGCACCCCTAGGGCAGGGTCGTACAATGAGCAGTTCTTC. It specifies CASTPRAGSYNEQFF.

This clone showed up just a few times. The V gene is TRBV19, the J gene TRBJ2-7; no definite D call. Trimming pared 3 bases from V and 2 bases from J, leaving 11 bases between. CDR1 LNHDA and CDR2 SQIVND come from the germline V gene (reference sequence). The CDR3 spans 14 residues. CDR3 nucleotide sequence: TGTGCCAGTAGTATTTTAGTTGGGCCCTACGAGCAGTACTTC. This codes for CASSILVGPYEQYF.

The rearrangement joins TRBV6-5 to TRBJ2-7; 10 nucleotides match TRBD1. Per the germline V gene, CDR1 is MNHEY and CDR2 is SVGAGI. This CDR3 is 15 amino acids long. The J segment lost 4 bases and the V segment lost 5 bases, leaving 8 bases of the junction unmatched. Here the CDR3 reads CASSGGTGVMYEQYF. The CDR3 DNA follows: TGTGCCAGCAGTGGTGGGACAGGGGTCATGTACGAGCAGTACTTC.

This sequence joins TRBV2 and TRBJ2-6; a possible D gene is TRBD1 (6 bases). Between the trimmed V and J ends, which lost 6 bases and 0 bases, there was a span of 21 bases. Per germline, CDR1 SNHLY and CDR2 FYNNEI. This CDR3 is 19 amino acids long. CDR3 residues: CASRRNGQFLHSGANVLTF. The CDR3 DNA follows: TGTGCCAGCAGAAGAAACGGACAGTTTCTCCACTCTGGGGCCAACGTCCTGACTTTC.

This chain uses TRBV10-1 with TRBJ2-7, with 9 bases identical to TRBD1. V shed 2 bases, J shed 5 bases, and the junction held 4 bases outside the gene matches. The length of the CDR3 is 14 residues. Germline CDR1 reads WNHNN; CDR2 reads SYGVQD (reference sequence). CDR3 amino acids: CASSETGGTNEQYF. In nucleotides, the CDR3 is TGCGCCAGCAGTGAGACAGGGGGCACCAACGAGCAGTACTTC.

This clone has just one count. This sample also contains other DNA sequences that code for the same CDR3. V and J are TRBV19 and TRBJ1-2; D call uncertain. Per germline, CDR1 LNHDA and CDR2 SQIVND (reference sequence). V was shortened by 2 bases and J by 2 bases, with 6 bases between the two germline ends. The CDR3 consists of 13 residues. The CDR3 sequence: CASSISRNYGYTF. The CDR3 DNA reads TGTGCCAGTAGTATAAGCCGAAACTATGGCTACACCTTC.

The rearrangement joins TRBV10-1 to TRBJ2-1; possibly TRBD1 for D (5 bases). Between the trimmed V and J ends, which lost 6 bases and 4 bases, there was a span of 16 bases. This CDR3 comprises 15 residues. Per the germline V gene, CDR1 is WNHNN and CDR2 is SYGVQD (reference sequence). The CDR3 is CASSDGQGPYNEQFF. CDR3 nucleotide sequence: TGCGCCAGCAGCGACGGGCAGGGCCCGTACAATGAGCAGTTCTTC.

The chain couples TRBV5-6 to TRBJ2-7; TRBD2 matches 12 bases. With V trimmed by 6 bases and J by 4 bases, 8 bases remained unmatched. The length of the CDR3 is 15 residues. Germline CDR1 reads SGHDT; CDR2 reads YYEEEE. The CDR3 DNA sequence: TGTGCCAGCACGATTGGACTAGCGGGATCATACGAGCAGTACTTC. Its protein is CASTIGLAGSYEQYF.

The V and J genes are TRBV6-6 and TRBJ1-5; TRBD1 agrees at 12 bases. Per the germline V gene, CDR1 is MNHNY and CDR2 is SVGAGI (reference sequence). V lost 4 bases, J lost 5 bases, and 6 bases stayed unmatched. The CDR3 covers 16 residues. The CDR3 nucleotides read TGTGCCAGCAGTTCGGGACAGGGGGCTAGTGATCAGCCCCAGCATTTT. Protein product: CASSSGQGASDQPQHF.

This clone was picked up one time. This sequence joins TRBV18 and TRBJ2-1; maybe TRBD2 (6 bases). V was cut by 2 bases and J by 6 bases, with 11 bases left in between. The CDR3 has 14 residues. CDR1 is KGHSH, CDR2 LQKENI, per germline. The CDR3 DNA is TGTGCCAGCTCACCAGGAAAGGAGGGCAATGAGCAGTTCTTC. Amino acid sequence: CASSPGKEGNEQFF. The full variable domain, its missing parts supplied by reference TRBV18 and TRBJ2-1, is NAGVMQNPRHLVRRRGQEARLRCSPMKGHSHVYWYRQLPEEGLKFMVYLQKENIIDESGMPKERFSAEFPKEGPSILRIQQVVRGDSAAYFCASSPGKEGNEQFFGPGTRLTVL.

V and J are TRBV29-1 and TRBJ2-3, with a possible D match to TRBD2 (7 bases). CDR3 size: 15 residues. V was trimmed by 8 bases and J by 4 bases, leaving 22 bases between them. CDR1 is SQVTM, CDR2 ANQGSEA, per germline. The chain's CDR3 is CSLTAGGRSSDTQYF. For the CDR3, the DNA is TGCAGCTTAACCGCCGGGGGGCGCAGCTCAGATACGCAGTATTTT.

This sequence joins TRBV29-1 and TRBJ1-1; a possible D gene is TRBD1 (6 bases). This CDR3 spans 12 amino acids. Germline loops: CDR1 SQVTM, CDR2 ANQGSEA. V lost 8 bases and J lost 1, with 11 bases in between. Here the CDR3 DNA reads TGCAGCAATCAGGGGCGGAACACTGAAGCTTTCTTT. This sequence encodes CSNQGRNTEAFF.

This chain uses TRBV30 with TRBJ1-5, with D hard to call. The CDR3 extends over 13 amino acids. Germline CDR1 and CDR2: GTSNPN and SVGIG (reference sequence). V gave up 2 bases and J gave up 6 bases, with 11 bases separating them. The chain's CDR3 is CAWSPVGGQPQHF. DNA of the CDR3: TGTGCCTGGAGTCCCGTTGGAGGTCAGCCCCAGCATTTT.

The chain links TRBV30 to TRBJ2-3; the match to TRBD2 covers 9 bases. CDR1 is GTSNPN and CDR2 is SVGIG in the germline V gene (reference sequence). V was pared by 0 bases and J by 4 bases, with 8 bases of the junction left unmatched. The CDR3 consists of 16 residues. The CDR3, as DNA: TGTGCCTGGAGTGTCCGAGCGGGAGGAGGCCCAGATACGCAGTATTTT. Its protein is CAWSVRAGGGPDTQYF. Complete variable domain (other parts from reference TRBV30 and TRBJ2-3): SQTIHQWPATLVQPVGSPLSLECTVEGTSNPNLYWYRQAAGRGLQLLFYSVGIGQISSEVPQNLSASRPQDRQFILSSKKLLLSDSGFYLCAWSVRAGGGPDTQYFGPGTRLTVL.

This chain uses TRBV20-1 with TRBJ2-5; D may be TRBD2 (5 bases). Germline V gene sequence: CDR1 DFQATT, CDR2 SNEGSKA (reference sequence). This CDR3 contains 11 residues. The CDR3 region is CRAVERETQYF. The CDR3 region has the DNA TGCAGAGCGGTGGAGCGGGAGACCCAGTACTTC.

This chain connects TRBV6-5 to TRBJ2-1; 10 bases align to TRBD2. V was pared by 2 bases and J by 14 bases, with 15 bases of the junction left unmatched. The CDR3 is made up of 16 amino acids. Per the germline V gene, CDR1 is MNHEY and CDR2 is SVGAGI. The CDR3 region is CASSYPIAGGRIGEFF. CDR3 nucleotide sequence: TGTGCCAGCAGTTACCCGATAGCGGGAGGCCGGATTGGGGAGTTCTTC.